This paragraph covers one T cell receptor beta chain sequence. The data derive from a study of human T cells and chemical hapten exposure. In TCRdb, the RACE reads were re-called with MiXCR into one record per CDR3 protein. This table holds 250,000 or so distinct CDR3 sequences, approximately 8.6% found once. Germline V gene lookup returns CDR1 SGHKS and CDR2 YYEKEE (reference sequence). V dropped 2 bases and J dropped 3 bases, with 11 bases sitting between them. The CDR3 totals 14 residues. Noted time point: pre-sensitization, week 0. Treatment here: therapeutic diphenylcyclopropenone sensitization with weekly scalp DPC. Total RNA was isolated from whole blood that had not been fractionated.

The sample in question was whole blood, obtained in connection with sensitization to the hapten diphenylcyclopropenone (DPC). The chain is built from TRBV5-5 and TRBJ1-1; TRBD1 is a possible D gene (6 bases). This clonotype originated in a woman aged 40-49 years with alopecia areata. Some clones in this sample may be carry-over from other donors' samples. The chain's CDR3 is CASSFLGADTEAFF. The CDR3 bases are TGTGCCAGCAGCTTTTTGGGGGCCGACACTGAAGCTTTCTTT.